Listed below are T cell receptor beta chains from one sample, sequenced in a study of T cell responses to AZD1222 COVID-19 vaccine. Data came from immunoSEQ multiplex PCR; TCRdb stores just in-frame clones and leaves some out. Counted here are just under 80,000 clones, roughly 90% occurring once; the ten biggest clones make up roughly 4.8%. The sequences come from peripheral blood, collected 28 days after the second AZD1222 dose. The source is an adult who received the AZD1222 COVID-19 vaccine. Each CDR3 is given with its conserved first and last residue. A D gene is named only where the DNA matches it firmly. Expanded clones are given a class, and other clones once, few, many or no size at all.

>14|TRBV11-3|TRBD1|NA|TRBJ2-1
CASSDRVTYNEQFF
TGTGCCAGCTCGGACAGGGTGACCTACAATGAGCAGTTCTTC
>14|TRBV6-2/TRBV6-3|NA|NA|TRBJ1-2
CASSYGGTAYGYTF
TGTGCCAGCAGTTACGGGGGGACGGCGTATGGCTACACCTTC
>14|TRBV6-5|TRBD1|NA|TRBJ2-7
CASSRDRGIYEQYF
TGTGCCAGCAGTAGGGACAGGGGTATCTACGAGCAGTACTTC
>15|TRBV25-1|TRBD1|once|TRBJ1-2
CASSVGQGSNYGYTF
TGTGCCAGCAGTGTGGGACAGGGATCTAACTATGGCTACACCTTC
>13|TRBV7-9|NA|once|TRBJ2-7
CASSFAADYEQYF
TGTGCCAGCAGCTTCGCGGCGGACTACGAGCAGTACTTC
>13|TRBV10-3|NA|NA|TRBJ1-2
CAIAQPPNYGYTF
TGTGCCATCGCCCAGCCTCCTAACTATGGCTACACCTTC
>14|TRBV6-5|TRBD1|once|TRBJ1-2
CASKGGGGAGGYTF
TGTGCCAGCAAGGGAGGGGGCGGAGCAGGTGGCTACACCTTC
>11|TRBV30|NA|NA|TRBJ1-4
CAWTWNEKLFF
TGTGCCTGGACATGGAATGAAAAACTGTTTTTT
>15|TRBV6-1|NA|few|TRBJ1-5
CASSEGNSEGQPQHF
TGTGCCAGCAGTGAAGGAAACAGTGAGGGTCAGCCCCAGCATTTT
>12|TRBV11-3|NA|NA|TRBJ1-3
CASSLDPNTIYF
TGTGCCAGCAGCTTGGATCCCAACACCATATATTTT
>15|TRBV3-1/TRBV3-2|NA|NA|TRBJ1-3
CASSPGMTSGNTIYF
TGTGCCAGCAGCCCTGGTATGACCTCTGGAAACACCATATATTTT
>13|TRBV12-5|NA|NA|TRBJ1-2
CASGPGHIYGYTF
TGTGCTAGTGGTCCGGGACATATCTATGGCTACACCTTC
>14|TRBV5-1|TRBD1|NA|TRBJ1-5
CASSEGQGNQPQHF
TGCGCCAGCAGCGAGGGACAGGGTAACCAGCCCCAGCATTTT
>14|TRBV4-2|NA|NA|TRBJ1-2
CASSQDRVEEGYTF
TGTGCCAGCAGCCAAGATAGGGTGGAGGAAGGCTACACCTTC
>15|TRBV5-1|NA|NA|TRBJ1-6
CASSGRGADNSPLHF
TGCGCCAGCAGCGGTCGGGGGGCCGATAATTCACCCCTCCACTTT
>15|TRBV7-9|TRBD1|NA|TRBJ1-2
CASSLEAGGDYGYTF
TGTGCCAGCAGCTTAGAGGCAGGGGGAGACTATGGCTACACCTTC
>12|TRBV6-5|NA|NA|TRBJ1-5
CASRTGNQPQHF
TGTGCCAGCAGGACAGGTAACCAGCCCCAGCATTTT
>13|TRBV27|NA|NA|TRBJ1-2
CASSNGGFYGYTF
TGTGCCAGCAGCAATGGGGGCTTCTATGGCTACACCTTC
>15|TRBV7-8|TRBD2|NA|TRBJ2-1
CASSFLTSGNNEQFF
TGTGCCAGCAGCTTTCTAACTAGCGGCAACAATGAGCAGTTCTTC
>12|TRBV2|NA|NA|TRBJ1-5
CASSDGGQPQHF
TGTGCCAGCAGCGATGGGGGCCAGCCCCAGCATTTT
>14|TRBV10-1|NA|NA|TRBJ2-2
CASSESRGVGELFF
TGCGCCAGCAGTGAGTCGAGAGGGGTCGGGGAGCTGTTTTTT
>14|TRBV7-9|NA|once|TRBJ2-7
CASSFGPYLYEQYF
TGTGCCAGCAGCTTTGGGCCTTACCTCTACGAGCAGTACTTC
>15|TRBV19|NA|NA|TRBJ2-3
CASSSRHQRTDTQYF
TGTGCCAGTAGTTCTAGACACCAACGCACAGATACGCAGTATTTT
>16|TRBV5-6|NA|NA|TRBJ2-3
CASSSLRLGGTDTQYF
TGTGCCAGCAGCTCCCTCCGCCTAGGCGGCACAGATACGCAGTATTTT
>14|TRBV19|NA|NA|TRBJ1-1
CASSVRWGRTEAFF
TGTGCCAGTAGTGTTCGTTGGGGGAGGACTGAAGCTTTCTTT
>17|TRBV25-1|NA|NA|TRBJ1-5
CASSDEGAGGDNQPQHF
TGTGCCAGCAGTGACGAGGGTGCAGGTGGGGACAATCAGCCCCAGCATTTT
>14|TRBV20-1|TRBD2|NA|TRBJ2-7
CSASTSGSINEQYF
TGCAGTGCTAGTACTAGCGGGAGTATCAACGAGCAGTACTTC
>13|TRBV12-3/TRBV12-4|NA|once|TRBJ1-2
CASSSGQPWGYTF
TGTGCCAGCAGTTCTGGACAGCCATGGGGCTACACCTTC
>19|TRBV7-2|NA|NA|TRBJ1-6
CASSFSGTTRQVNNSPLHF
TGTGCCAGCAGCTTTAGCGGCACCACCAGACAGGTCAACAATTCACCCCTCCACTTT
>14|TRBV2|NA|once|TRBJ1-2
CASIRSRGNVGYTF
TGTGCCAGCATAAGGTCCAGGGGAAATGTTGGCTACACCTTC
>12|TRBV18|NA|NA|TRBJ2-1
CASSAQGNEQFF
TGTGCCAGCTCGGCCCAGGGCAATGAGCAGTTCTTC
>15|TRBV2|TRBD2|NA|TRBJ2-1
CASSPGLAGVHEQFF
TGTGCCAGCAGTCCCGGACTAGCGGGAGTCCATGAGCAGTTCTTC
>15|TRBV5-1|TRBD1|NA|TRBJ2-5
CASSLDGTGQETQYF
TGCGCCAGCAGCTTGGACGGGACAGGGCAAGAGACCCAGTACTTC
>15|TRBV19|TRBD1|NA|TRBJ1-1
CASSMGDRGNTEAFF
TGTGCCAGTAGTATGGGCGACAGGGGGAACACTGAAGCTTTCTTT
>18|TRBV19|NA|NA|TRBJ1-4
CASSMTRWGHATNEKLFF
TGTGCCAGTAGTATGACGAGGTGGGGGCACGCAACTAATGAAAAACTGTTTTTT
>15|TRBV5-1|TRBD2|NA|TRBJ2-5
CASSPGTSGQETQYF
TGCGCCAGCAGCCCAGGGACTAGCGGGCAAGAGACCCAGTACTTC
>15|TRBV7-8|TRBD1|NA|TRBJ1-5
CASSLSGQEDQPQHF
TGTGCCAGCAGCCTCTCGGGACAGGAGGACCAGCCCCAGCATTTT
>16|TRBV4-3|TRBD2|once|TRBJ2-3
CASSQGTSGSSDTQYF
TGCGCCAGCAGCCAGGGGACTAGCGGGAGTTCCGATACGCAGTATTTT
>13|TRBV30|NA|NA|TRBJ1-2
CAWTNGQNYGYTF
TGTGCCTGGACTAACGGACAGAACTATGGCTACACCTTC
>14|TRBV29-1|TRBD1|NA|TRBJ2-7
CSVDRGDSSYEQYF
TGCAGCGTCGACAGGGGCGACAGCTCCTACGAGCAGTACTTC
>18|TRBV19|TRBD2|NA|TRBJ2-3
CASSTQHLGGGSTDTQYF
TGTGCCAGTAGCACTCAACACCTCGGGGGAGGGAGCACAGATACGCAGTATTTT
>14|TRBV3-1/TRBV3-2|NA|NA|TRBJ1-1
CASSQGPGTGTAFF
TGTGCCAGCAGCCAAGGGCCCGGGACGGGGACGGCTTTCTTT
>13|TRBV29-1|NA|NA|TRBJ1-1
CSVDNGIGTEAFF
TGCAGCGTTGATAACGGGATCGGCACTGAAGCTTTCTTT
>16|TRBV6-2/TRBV6-3|TRBD2|NA|TRBJ2-2
CASSFTSGRASGELFF
TGTGCCAGCAGTTTCACTAGCGGGAGGGCCTCCGGGGAGCTGTTTTTT
>17|TRBV7-8|NA|NA|TRBJ1-3
CASSLRDVGWSGNTIYF
TGTGCCAGCAGCTTAAGGGACGTAGGTTGGTCGGGAAACACCATATATTTT
>16|TRBV28|NA|NA|TRBJ1-6
CASSPRRGTKGSPLHF
TGTGCCAGCAGTCCACGGCGAGGGACAAAAGGTTCACCCCTCCACTTT
>11|TRBV10-2|NA|NA|TRBJ2-7
CASRLGYEQYF
TGCGCCAGCAGACTAGGCTACGAGCAGTACTTC
>15|TRBV19|NA|NA|TRBJ2-7
CASSTSTLSSYEQYF
TGTGCCAGTAGTACCTCGACACTAAGCTCCTACGAGCAGTACTTC
>14|TRBV11-2|NA|NA|TRBJ1-5
CASSPGHRNQPQHF
TGTGCCAGCAGCCCCGGACACCGCAATCAGCCCCAGCATTTT
>16|TRBV6-5|NA|NA|TRBJ1-1
CASSYRPGRLNTEAFF
TGTGCCAGCAGTTACCGGCCAGGGCGTTTGAACACTGAAGCTTTCTTT
>17|TRBV11-3|TRBD2|NA|TRBJ2-5
CASSLGGFGLAEETQYF
TGTGCCAGCAGCTTAGGGGGGTTTGGGCTAGCGGAAGAGACCCAGTACTTC
>15|TRBV19|NA|NA|TRBJ1-1
CASSTSMGVLTEAFF
TGTGCCAGTAGTACCAGCATGGGGGTTTTAACTGAAGCTTTCTTT
>14|TRBV5-1|NA|once|TRBJ1-5
CASSLDFGVGPQHF
TGCGCCAGCAGCTTGGATTTTGGCGTGGGGCCCCAGCATTTT
>11|TRBV3-1/TRBV3-2|NA|NA|TRBJ2-5
CASSRARGQYF
TGTGCCAGCAGCCGTGCACGGGGCCAGTACTTC
>16|TRBV7-2|NA|NA|TRBJ1-2
CASSLQGGALRDGYTF
TGTGCCAGCAGCCTACAAGGGGGGGCCCTAAGGGATGGCTACACCTTC